A single TCR beta chain is shown here with its context. Antigen specificity is unknown. The assay was immunoSEQ multiplex PCR, and TCRdb's table has in-frame clones only and misses some. The sample lists 55,000 to 75,000 clones, roughly nine tenths seen once, with about a fifth in the top ten. The sample is drawn from a study of T cells in localized non-small cell lung cancer. Germline V gives CDR1 SGHNT, CDR2 YYREEE (reference sequence). The CDR3 spans 16 residues. J lost 3 bases, V lost 4 bases, and 6 bases had no gene match. The study's findings and limits: Maximal T cell clonality occurred in uninvolved adjacent lung, with tumor ranking below it. Longer overall survival was associated with a higher density of T cells in the blood. Because sequencing included only one region (of the tumor), heterogeneity remains possible. A median of roughly 57 clones ranked among the top 100 in tumor appeared in adjacent lung.

The chain couples TRBV5-4 to TRBJ2-3, with 12 bases that match TRBD1. This sample comprised peripheral blood, obtained before any cancer treatment. The sequence came from an older male donor with stage III squamous cell lung carcinoma. CDR3 residues: CASSPGQGAYTDTQYF. The CDR3 DNA is TGTGCCAGCAGCCCGGGACAGGGGGCGTATACAGATACGCAGTATTTT.